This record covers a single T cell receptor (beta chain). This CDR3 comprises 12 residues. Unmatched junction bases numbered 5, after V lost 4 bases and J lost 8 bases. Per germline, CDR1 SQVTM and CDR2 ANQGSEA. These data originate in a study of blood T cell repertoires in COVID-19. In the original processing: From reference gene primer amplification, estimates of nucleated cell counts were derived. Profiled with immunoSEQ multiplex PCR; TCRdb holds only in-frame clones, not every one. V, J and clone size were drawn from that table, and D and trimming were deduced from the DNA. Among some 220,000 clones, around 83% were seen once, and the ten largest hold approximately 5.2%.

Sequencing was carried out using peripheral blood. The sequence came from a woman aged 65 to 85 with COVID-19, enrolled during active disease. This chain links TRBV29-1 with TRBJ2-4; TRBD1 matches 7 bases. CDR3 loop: CSVGQGDDIQYF. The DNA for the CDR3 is TGCAGCGTTGGACAGGGAGATGACATTCAGTACTTC.